This record covers a single T cell receptor (beta chain). One entry per CDR3 protein results from TCRdb running MiXCR on the multiplex PCR reads. Of some 21,000 distinct CDR3 sequences in the sample, approximately 48% were seen once. This record belongs to a study of breast tumors, draining lymph nodes, adjacent tissues. This sequence originates from a female donor with breast cancer. Some clones in this sample may be carry-over from other donors' samples. Sequencing input: breast tumor tissue.

The CDR3 sequence is CSAPVGTVATPLHF. The CDR3 coding sequence is TGCAGTGCTCCCGTCGGGACAGTAGCTACCCCCCTCCACTTT. This chain connects TRBV20-1 to TRBJ1-6, with TRBD1 matching 7 bases. The germline V gene encodes CDR1 DFQATT and CDR2 SNEGSKA (reference sequence). The CDR3 runs to 14 residues. The V gene end was trimmed by 5 bases and the J gene end by 13 bases; junction bases not matched to a gene: 14.